The sequence of this T cell receptor (beta chain) was determined in a study of blood T cell repertoires in COVID-19 (dated by TCRdb to 2018 to 2021). Broadly, across the study: Samples from collaborators originated in the United States, Italy and Spain and spanned both the acute and convalescent phases of COVID-19. The material from the prospective study consisted of cDNA or gDNA derived from T cells, B-cell-depleted T cells, or PBMCs. The repertoires were released in a freely available public database intended as a resource for research on the immune response to SARS-CoV-2. Subjects who had been exposed to COVID-19, were actively infected with it, or had recovered from it provided the deeply sampled blood TCRbeta repertoires that made up the dataset. The samples were drawn from two sources: the first 160 participants of the ongoing ImmuneRACE study, and 1,000 to 1,500 subjects contributed by 6 global collaborators. Nearly every sample came with metadata listing a de-identified subject ID, COVID-19 status, age in years and sex. Where available, HLA class I and class II types were obtained from metadata supplied by the sample provider rather than from assay-based typing. Broader findings and caveats from the paper: The amount of clinical and demographic metadata varied by source and participant and was provided uncurated.

The immunoSEQ Assay, a bias-controlled multiplex PCR, was used to amplify TCRbeta CDR3 regions from genomic DNA. As for the original processing: The number of nucleated cells in each sample was estimated by amplification of reference gene primers within the assay. Sequence reads were collapsed and filtered to measure the absolute abundance of every unique TCRbeta CDR3 rearrangement. For each sample, productive Simpson clonality was calculated as the square root of Simpson's diversity index over productive rearrangements. TCRdb took this table from immuneACCESS and kept in-frame rearrangements with V and J called. Such tables lack part of the clones; where checked against another copy, unresolved V genes explain under half of the gap, and the rest is unexplained. V and J calls and clone size are given by that table; D and trimming were obtained from the DNA. This sample lists hundreds of thousands of clones; around 85% were detected once. The leading ten clones occupy about 2.5% of the sample.

CDR1 and CDR2, per the germline V gene, are SQVTM and ANQGSEA. The CDR3 goes from the cysteine to the phenylalanine over 13 residues. Only CDR3 DNA remains: 39 bases, in frame from the first base. V was cut back by 3 bases and J by 0 bases, leaving a gap of 9 bases between them. Enrolling through a virtual design, the prospective study's participants ranged in age from roughly 18 to 89 years and lived across more than 20 United States geographic areas. In the prospective study, cohorts were assigned on the basis of participant-reported clinical history obtained from a screening survey and a study questionnaire. Recovered participants in ImmuneRACE Cohort 3 were defined by two consecutive negative NP/OP PCR tests, clearance by a healthcare professional, or resolution of symptoms. In the prospective study, whole blood, serum and a nasopharyngeal or oropharyngeal swab were collected from each participant by mobile phlebotomists. Over an approximately 2-month period, participants in the prospective study had the option of providing additional blood draws and questionnaires. Prospective study blood samples were shipped either frozen or at room temperature before DNA extraction.

As concerns this clone: The target of this receptor is not known. No base quality values were provided; no much bigger clone lies one nucleotide off.

The source is a woman between 45 and 65 years old who had recovered from COVID-19. The material sequenced was PBMCs or T cells enriched from blood (not recorded which). Rearrangement joined TRBV29-1 to TRBJ2-7; there is no confident call for the D gene. The CDR3 in this case is CSVDGGDSYEQYF. The bases are TGCAGCGTTGACGGCGGCGACTCCTACGAGCAGTACTTC.